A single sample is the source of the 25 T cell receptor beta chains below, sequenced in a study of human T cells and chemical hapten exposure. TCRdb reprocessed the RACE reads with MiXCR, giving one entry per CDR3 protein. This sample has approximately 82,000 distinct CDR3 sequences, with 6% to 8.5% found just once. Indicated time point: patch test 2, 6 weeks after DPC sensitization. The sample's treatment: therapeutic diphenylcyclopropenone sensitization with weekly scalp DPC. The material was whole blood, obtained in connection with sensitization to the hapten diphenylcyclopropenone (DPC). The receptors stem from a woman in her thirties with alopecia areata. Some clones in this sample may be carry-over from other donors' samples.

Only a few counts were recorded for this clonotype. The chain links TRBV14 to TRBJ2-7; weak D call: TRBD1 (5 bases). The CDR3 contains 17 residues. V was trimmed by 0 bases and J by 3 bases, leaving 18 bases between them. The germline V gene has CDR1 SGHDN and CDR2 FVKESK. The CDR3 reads CASSQDPRTDSYYEQYF. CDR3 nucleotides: TGTGCCAGCAGCCAAGACCCAAGAACCGACAGTTACTACGAGCAGTACTTC.

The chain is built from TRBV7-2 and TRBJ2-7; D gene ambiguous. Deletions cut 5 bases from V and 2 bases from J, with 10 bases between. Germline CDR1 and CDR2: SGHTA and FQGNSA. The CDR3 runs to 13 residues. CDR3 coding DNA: TGTGCCAGCAGCAATTTTTTGGCCTACGAGCAGTACTTC. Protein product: CASSNFLAYEQYF.

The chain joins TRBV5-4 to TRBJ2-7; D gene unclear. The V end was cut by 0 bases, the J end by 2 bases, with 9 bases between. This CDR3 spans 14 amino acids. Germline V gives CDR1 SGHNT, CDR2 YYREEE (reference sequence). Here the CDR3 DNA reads TGTGCCAGCAGCTTGGTAGGGCCCGCCTACGAGCAGTACTTC. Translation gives CASSLVGPAYEQYF.

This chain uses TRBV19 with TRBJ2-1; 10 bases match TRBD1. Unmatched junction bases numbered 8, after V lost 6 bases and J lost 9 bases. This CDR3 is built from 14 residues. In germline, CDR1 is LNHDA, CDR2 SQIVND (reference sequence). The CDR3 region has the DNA TGTGCCAGTAGGAGGACAGGGGGAACTTCTGAGCAGTTCTTC. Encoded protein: CASRRTGGTSEQFF.

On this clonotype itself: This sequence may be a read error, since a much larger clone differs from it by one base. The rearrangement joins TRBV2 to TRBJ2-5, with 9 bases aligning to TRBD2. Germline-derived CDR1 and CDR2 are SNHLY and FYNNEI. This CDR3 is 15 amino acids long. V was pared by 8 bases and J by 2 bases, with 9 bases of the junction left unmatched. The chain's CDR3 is CASGALAGGQETQYF. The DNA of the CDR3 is TGTGCCAGCGGGGCTCTGGCGGGGGGGCAAGAGACCCAGTACTTC.

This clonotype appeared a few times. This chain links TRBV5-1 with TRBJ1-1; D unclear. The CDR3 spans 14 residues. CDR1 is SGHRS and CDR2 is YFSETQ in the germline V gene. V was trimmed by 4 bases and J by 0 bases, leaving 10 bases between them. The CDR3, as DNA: TGCGCCAGCAGCCAAGCGACCGTGAACACTGAAGCTTTCTTT. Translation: CASSQATVNTEAFF.

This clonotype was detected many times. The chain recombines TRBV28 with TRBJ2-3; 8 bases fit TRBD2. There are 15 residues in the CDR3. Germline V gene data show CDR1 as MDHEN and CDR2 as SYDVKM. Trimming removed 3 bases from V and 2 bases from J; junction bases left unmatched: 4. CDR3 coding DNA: TGTGCCAGCAGTTTTAGCGGGGACCACACAGATACGCAGTATTTT. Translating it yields CASSFSGDHTDTQYF.

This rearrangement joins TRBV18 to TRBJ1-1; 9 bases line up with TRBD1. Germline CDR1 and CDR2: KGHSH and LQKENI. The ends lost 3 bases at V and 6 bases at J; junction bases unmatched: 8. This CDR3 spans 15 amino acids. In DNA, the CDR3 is TGTGCCAGCTCACCGTACAGGGGGCGCATCGCTGAAGCTTTCTTT. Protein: CASSPYRGRIAEAFF.

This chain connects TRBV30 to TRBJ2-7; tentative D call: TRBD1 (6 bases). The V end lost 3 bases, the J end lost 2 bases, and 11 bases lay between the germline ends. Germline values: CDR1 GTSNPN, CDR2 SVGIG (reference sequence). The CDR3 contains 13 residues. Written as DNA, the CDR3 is TGTGCCTGGAGGGACAGCTTTACCTACGAGCAGTACTTC. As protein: CAWRDSFTYEQYF.

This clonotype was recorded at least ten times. Here the CDR3 DNA reads TGCAGTGCTAGGAACGGAGCGGGGGGGTCTTACAATGAGCAGTTCTTC. It encodes CSARNGAGGSYNEQFF. The chain carries TRBV20-1 and TRBJ2-1; TRBD2 matches 10 bases. J gave up 4 bases and V 3 bases, and 9 bases lay outside the gene matches. This CDR3 region has 16 residues. Germline loops: CDR1 DFQATT, CDR2 SNEGSKA (reference sequence).

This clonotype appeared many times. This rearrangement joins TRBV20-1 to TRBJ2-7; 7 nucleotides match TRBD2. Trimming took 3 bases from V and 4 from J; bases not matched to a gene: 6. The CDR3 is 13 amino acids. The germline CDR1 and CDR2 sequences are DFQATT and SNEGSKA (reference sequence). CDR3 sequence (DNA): TGCAGTGCTAGGGAACGGGGGGTTTACGAGCAGTACTTC. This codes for CSARERGVYEQYF.

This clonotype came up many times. The CDR3 sequence is CASSSTGQGYEQYF. For the CDR3, the DNA is TGCGCCAGCAGCTCAACGGGACAGGGCTACGAGCAGTACTTC. The J gene is TRBJ2-7, the V gene TRBV5-1; 9 nucleotides line up with TRBD1. Germline assignment: CDR1 SGHRS and CDR2 YFSETQ. The CDR3 consists of 14 residues. V gave up 3 bases and J gave up 3 bases; unmatched junction bases: 4.

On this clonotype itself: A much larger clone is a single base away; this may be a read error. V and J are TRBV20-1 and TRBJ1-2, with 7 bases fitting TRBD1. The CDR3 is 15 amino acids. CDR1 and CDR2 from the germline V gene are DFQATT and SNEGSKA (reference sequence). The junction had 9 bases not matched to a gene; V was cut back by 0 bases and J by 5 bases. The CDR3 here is CSARDEDRMGYGYTF. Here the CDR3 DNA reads TGCAGTGCTAGAGATGAGGACAGGATGGGTTATGGCTACACCTTC.

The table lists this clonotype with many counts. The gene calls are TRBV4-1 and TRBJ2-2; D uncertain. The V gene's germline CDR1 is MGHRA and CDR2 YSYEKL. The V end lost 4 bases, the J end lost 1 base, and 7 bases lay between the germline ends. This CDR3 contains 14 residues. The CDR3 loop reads CASSPYWNTGELFF. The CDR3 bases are TGCGCCAGCAGCCCATACTGGAACACCGGGGAGCTGTTTTTT.

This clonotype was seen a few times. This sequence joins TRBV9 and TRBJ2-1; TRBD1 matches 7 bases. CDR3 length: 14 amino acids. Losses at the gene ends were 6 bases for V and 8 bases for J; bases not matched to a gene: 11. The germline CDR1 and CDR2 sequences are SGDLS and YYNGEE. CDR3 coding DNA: TGTGCCAGCAACGAGGGGGCCCGAAGCGATGAGCAGTTCTTC. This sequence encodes CASNEGARSDEQFF.

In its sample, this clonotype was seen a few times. The CDR3 coding sequence is TGTGCCATCAGTAAGGGGGGGTTTTTGAGCAATCAGCCCCAGCATTTT. Amino acids: CAISKGGFLSNQPQHF. The chain recombines TRBV10-3 with TRBJ1-5, with D possibly TRBD1 on 6 matching bases. CDR3 size: 16 residues. Germline values: CDR1 ENHRY, CDR2 SYGVKD. The ends were cut back, 5 bases at V and 1 base at J, with 15 bases in the middle.

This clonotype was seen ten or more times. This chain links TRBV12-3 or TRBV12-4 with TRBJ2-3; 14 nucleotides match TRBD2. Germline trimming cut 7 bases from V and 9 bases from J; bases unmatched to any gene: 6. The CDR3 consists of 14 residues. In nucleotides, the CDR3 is TGTGCCAGCAATCAAGGACTAGCGGGGGGCACGCAGTATTTT. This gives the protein CASNQGLAGGTQYF.

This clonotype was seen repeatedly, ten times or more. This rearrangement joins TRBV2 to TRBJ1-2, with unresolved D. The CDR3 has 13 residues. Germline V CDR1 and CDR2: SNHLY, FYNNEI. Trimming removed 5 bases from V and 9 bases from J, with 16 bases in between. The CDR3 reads CASSLVPRFSYTF. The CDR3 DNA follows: TGTGCCAGCAGTTTAGTACCCCGGTTTAGCTACACCTTC.

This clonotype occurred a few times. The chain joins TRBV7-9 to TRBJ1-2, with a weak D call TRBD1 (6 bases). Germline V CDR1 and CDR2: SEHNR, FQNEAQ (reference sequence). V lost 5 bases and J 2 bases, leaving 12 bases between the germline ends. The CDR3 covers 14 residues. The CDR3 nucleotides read TGTGCCAGCAGCAAGAGTGACAGGAACTATGGCTACACCTTC. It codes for CASSKSDRNYGYTF.

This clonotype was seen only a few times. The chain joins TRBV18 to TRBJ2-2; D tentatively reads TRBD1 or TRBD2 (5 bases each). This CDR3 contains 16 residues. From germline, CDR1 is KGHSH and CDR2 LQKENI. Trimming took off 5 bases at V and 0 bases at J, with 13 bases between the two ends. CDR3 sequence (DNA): TGTGCCAGCTCAATTACCGGGACGGCGAACACCGGGGAGCTGTTTTTT. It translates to CASSITGTANTGELFF.

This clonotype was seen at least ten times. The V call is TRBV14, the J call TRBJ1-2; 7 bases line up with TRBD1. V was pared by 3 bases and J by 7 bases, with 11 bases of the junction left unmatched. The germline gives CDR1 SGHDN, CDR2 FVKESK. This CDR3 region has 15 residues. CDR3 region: CASSHDRALSGGYTF. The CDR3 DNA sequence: TGTGCCAGCAGCCACGACAGGGCGTTGTCGGGTGGCTACACCTTC.

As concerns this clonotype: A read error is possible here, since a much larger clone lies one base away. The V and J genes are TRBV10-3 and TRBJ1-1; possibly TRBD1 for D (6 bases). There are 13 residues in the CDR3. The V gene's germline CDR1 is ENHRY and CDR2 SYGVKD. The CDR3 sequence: CAIAPGAGAETFF. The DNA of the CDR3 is TGTGCCATCGCTCCGGGGGCCGGCGCTGAAACTTTCTTT.

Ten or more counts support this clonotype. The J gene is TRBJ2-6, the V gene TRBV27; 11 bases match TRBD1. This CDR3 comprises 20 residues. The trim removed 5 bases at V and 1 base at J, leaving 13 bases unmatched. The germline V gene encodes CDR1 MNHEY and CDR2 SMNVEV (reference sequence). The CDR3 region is CASSPTADRGQESGANVLTF. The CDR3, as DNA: TGTGCCAGCAGTCCTACCGCGGACAGGGGGCAAGAATCTGGGGCCAACGTCCTGACTTTC.

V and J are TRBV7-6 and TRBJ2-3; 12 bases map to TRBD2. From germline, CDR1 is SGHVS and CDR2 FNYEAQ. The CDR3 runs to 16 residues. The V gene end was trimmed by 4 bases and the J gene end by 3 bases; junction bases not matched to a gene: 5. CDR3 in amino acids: CASSSRTSGETDTQYF. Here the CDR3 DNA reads TGTGCCAGCAGCTCCAGGACTAGCGGGGAGACAGATACGCAGTATTTT.

The CDR3 nucleotides are TGCAGCGTTGTTATTGGGACAGTGGACACCGGGGAGCTGTTTTTT. Translated: CSVVIGTVDTGELFF. The V and J genes are TRBV29-1 and TRBJ2-2; 7 bases are a match to TRBD1. Germline CDR1 SQVTM, CDR2 ANQGSEA. The length of the CDR3 is 15 residues. The ends lost 4 bases at V and 3 bases at J; junction bases unmatched: 8.